Following are 10 T cell receptor beta chains from one sample sequenced in a study of CD8+CD57+ T cells in acquired aplastic anemia. Genomic DNA acted as the template from which TCR beta VDJ combination and CDR3 sequence profiling were carried out. TCRdb re-derived calls from the reads in MiXCR, one entry per CDR3 protein. The sample includes 150,000 to 200,000 distinct CDR3 sequences, 45% to 55% seen only once; the top ten take roughly 30%. Patients included in sequencing had previously demonstrated CD8+CD57+ cell expansion by flow cytometry. Sample: sorted CD4+, CD8+, or CD8+CD57+ T cells (not recorded which) from PBMCs. The receptor set was obtained from a human donor with aplastic anemia.

The genes are TRBV24-1 and TRBJ2-1; D not certain. The CDR3 loop spans 16 amino acids. Trimming removed 5 bases at V and 1 base at J, with 14 bases between. The germline gives CDR1 KGHDR, CDR2 SFDVKD. The CDR3 region has the DNA TGTGCCACCAGTGCTCCTGCAGGTCGGTCCTACAATGAGCAGTTCTTC. Translated: CATSAPAGRSYNEQFF.

The table lists this clonotype with many counts. The rearrangement joins TRBV13 to TRBJ2-5; tentatively, D is TRBD1 (8 bases). Deletions cut 5 bases from V and 2 bases from J, with 15 bases between. CDR3 length equals 15 residues. Germline V lookup: CDR1 PRHDT, CDR2 FYEKMQ (reference sequence). Here the CDR3 reads CASSQTGGGQETQYF. CDR3 coding DNA: TGTGCCAGCAGCCAAACAGGGGGAGGGCAAGAGACCCAGTACTTC.

The chain recombines TRBV6-1 with TRBJ2-6; D might be TRBD1 or TRBD2, each matching 5 bases. V was clipped by 6 bases and J by 2 bases, with 8 bases between them. This CDR3 region has 14 residues. Germline loops: CDR1 MNHNS, CDR2 SASEGT. The CDR3 DNA reads TGTGCCAGCAGCGGGGCAGCTGGGGCCAACGTCCTGACTTTC. Protein: CASSGAAGANVLTF.

This clonotype was seen at least ten times. The chain links TRBV29-1 to TRBJ1-1; D unclear. This CDR3 has 10 amino acids. V dropped 5 bases and J dropped 3 bases, with 4 bases sitting between them. Per germline, CDR1 SQVTM and CDR2 ANQGSEA. DNA for the CDR3: TGCAGCGTTCGGTACACTGAAGCTTTCTTT. Translating it yields CSVRYTEAFF.

This clonotype was detected only a few times. The rearrangement links TRBV29-1 to TRBJ2-3; tentative D call: TRBD1 (6 bases). Trimming removed 3 bases at V and 8 bases at J, with 12 bases between. CDR1 is SQVTM, CDR2 ANQGSEA, per germline. The CDR3 sequence is 12 residues long. The CDR3 spells CSVELLQGTQYF. The CDR3 coding sequence is TGCAGCGTTGAGTTGTTACAGGGTACGCAGTATTTT.

The genes are TRBV12-3 or TRBV12-4 and TRBJ2-1; 10 bases are shared with TRBD2. The CDR3 has 17 amino acids. With V trimmed by 7 bases and J by 4 bases, 13 bases remained unmatched. The CDR3 sequence is CASTLLPASGSYNEQFF. The CDR3 coding sequence is TGTGCCAGCACTCTTCTCCCGGCTAGCGGGAGTTACAATGAGCAGTTCTTC.

The chain is built from TRBV14 and TRBJ2-1; the D gene is possibly TRBD2 (6 bases). This CDR3 has 17 amino acids. Germline V gene data show CDR1 as SGHDN and CDR2 as FVKESK. Trimming took off 1 base at V and 2 bases at J, with 15 bases between the two ends. CDR3 sequence reads: CASSQAPVWGAYNEQFF. CDR3 sequence (DNA): TGTGCCAGCAGCCAAGCACCCGTTTGGGGGGCCTACAATGAGCAGTTCTTC. The full variable domain, rest sourced from reference TRBV14 and TRBJ2-1, is EAGVTQFPSHSVIEKGQTVTLRCDPISGHDNLYWYRRVMGKEIKFLLHFVKESKQDESGMPNNRFLAERTGGTYSTLKVQPAELEDSGVYFCASSQAPVWGAYNEQFFGPGTRLTVL.

This clonotype was observed many times. V and J are TRBV6-1 and TRBJ1-2, with a possible D match to TRBD1 (5 bases). The CDR3 loop spans 12 amino acids. V lost 7 bases, J lost 2 bases, and 8 bases lay in between. Looked up from germline, CDR1 is MNHNS and CDR2 is SASEGT. The CDR3 sequence: CASTQENYGYTF. The DNA of the CDR3 is TGTGCCAGCACACAGGAAAACTATGGCTACACCTTC.

V usage is TRBV20-1 and J usage is TRBJ1-1; 7 bases line up with TRBD1. Germline CDR1 and CDR2: DFQATT and SNEGSKA (reference sequence). This CDR3 contains 13 residues. V lost 3 bases, J lost 5 bases, and 6 bases stayed unmatched. The chain's CDR3 is CSARDTGETEAFF. CDR3 sequence (DNA): TGCAGTGCTAGGGATACAGGGGAAACTGAAGCTTTCTTT.

This clonotype was seen repeatedly, ten times or more. The chain carries TRBV9 and TRBJ2-7; a possible D gene is TRBD1 (6 bases). CDR1 SGDLS and CDR2 YYNGEE come from the germline V gene. Trimming pared 4 bases from V and 0 bases from J, leaving 17 bases between. The CDR3 has 16 residues. This CDR3 is CASSTSTGPSSYEQYF. In DNA form, the CDR3 reads TGTGCCAGCAGCACTTCGACAGGTCCGAGCTCCTACGAGCAGTACTTC.